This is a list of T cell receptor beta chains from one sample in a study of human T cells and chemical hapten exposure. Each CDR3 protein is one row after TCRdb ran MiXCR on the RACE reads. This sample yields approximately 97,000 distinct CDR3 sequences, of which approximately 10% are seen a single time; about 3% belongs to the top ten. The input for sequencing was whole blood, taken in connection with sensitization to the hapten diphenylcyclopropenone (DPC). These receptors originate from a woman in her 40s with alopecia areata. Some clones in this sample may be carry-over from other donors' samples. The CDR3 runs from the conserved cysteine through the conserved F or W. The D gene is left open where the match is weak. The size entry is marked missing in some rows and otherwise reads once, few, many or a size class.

CDR3 DNA: TGTGCCAGCAGCGCTCGGGACAGCACCGGGGAGCTGTTTTTT
CDR3 protein: CASSARDSTGELFF
J gene: TRBJ2-2
D gene: TRBD1
clone size: many
V gene: TRBV9

CDR3 DNA: TGTGCCAGCAGTACCCCCGTCCCGACCGGGGAGCTGTTTTTT
CDR3 protein: CASSTPVPTGELFF
J gene: TRBJ2-2
D gene: .
clone size: many
V gene: TRBV6-5

CDR3 DNA: TGTGCCAGCAGCGACCCGGACAGGCCCGACTACGAGCAGTACTTC
CDR3 protein: CASSDPDRPDYEQYF
J gene: TRBJ2-7
D gene: TRBD1
clone size: many
V gene: TRBV7-2

CDR3 DNA: TGTGCCAGCAGTGAGTCTGGGCTGAACACTGAAGCTTTCTTT
CDR3 protein: CASSESGLNTEAFF
J gene: TRBJ1-1
D gene: .
clone size: many
V gene: TRBV6-4

CDR3 DNA: TGCAGCGTTGGCCAGACAGGGGTTTACGAGCAGTACTTC
CDR3 protein: CSVGQTGVYEQYF
J gene: TRBJ2-7
D gene: TRBD1
clone size: few
V gene: TRBV29-1

CDR3 DNA: TGCAGTGCTTCTAACACACAGGGTTACTACGAGCAGTACTTC
CDR3 protein: CSASNTQGYYEQYF
J gene: TRBJ2-7
D gene: .
clone size: many
V gene: TRBV20-1

CDR3 DNA: TGCAGTGCTTTTCGGACTAGCGGGGGGAATGAGCAGTTCTTC
CDR3 protein: CSAFRTSGGNEQFF
J gene: TRBJ2-1
D gene: TRBD2
clone size: few
V gene: TRBV20-1

CDR3 DNA: TGTGCCAGCAGCCAACGCACAGCCAAAAACATTCAGTACTTC
CDR3 protein: CASSQRTAKNIQYF
J gene: TRBJ2-4
D gene: .
clone size: .
V gene: TRBV3-1

CDR3 DNA: TGCAGCGTTGACTCAGGGGCAGGTACCTACGAGCAGTACTTC
CDR3 protein: CSVDSGAGTYEQYF
J gene: TRBJ2-7
D gene: .
clone size: .
V gene: TRBV29-1

CDR3 DNA: TGTGCCAGCTCACCCCCCGGGACAGCGCGAGGCAATGAGCAGTTCTTC
CDR3 protein: CASSPPGTARGNEQFF
J gene: TRBJ2-1
D gene: TRBD1
clone size: .
V gene: TRBV18

CDR3 DNA: TGTGCCAGCACCATGGGGGGGGCGGGAGGACCCAATGAGCAGTTCTTC
CDR3 protein: CASTMGGAGGPNEQFF
J gene: TRBJ2-1
D gene: TRBD2
clone size: .
V gene: TRBV7-6

CDR3 DNA: TGTGCCAGCAGTACAATAGGGGGCGAGCAGTACTTC
CDR3 protein: CASSTIGGEQYF
J gene: TRBJ2-7
D gene: .
clone size: .
V gene: TRBV28

CDR3 DNA: TGTGCCAGCATTCGCGGTACTAATGAAAAACTGTTTTTT
CDR3 protein: CASIRGTNEKLFF
J gene: TRBJ1-4
D gene: .
clone size: .
V gene: TRBV2

CDR3 DNA: TGTGCCTGGAGGCCGTTTCCCGCTAGCGGGAAGAGGAATGAGCAGTTCTTC
CDR3 protein: CAWRPFPASGKRNEQFF
J gene: TRBJ2-1
D gene: TRBD2
clone size: .
V gene: TRBV30

CDR3 DNA: TGTGCCAGCAGTTTATCCGGGACAGGGGGCTACCAGCCCCAGCATTTT
CDR3 protein: CASSLSGTGGYQPQHF
J gene: TRBJ1-5
D gene: TRBD1
clone size: many
V gene: TRBV28

CDR3 DNA: TGCAGTGCAGGGAATCAGCCCCAGCATTTT
CDR3 protein: CSAGNQPQHF
J gene: TRBJ1-5
D gene: .
clone size: few
V gene: TRBV20-1

CDR3 DNA: TGTGCCAGCAGTTACTCCAGGGCCTATGGCTACACCTTC
CDR3 protein: CASSYSRAYGYTF
J gene: TRBJ1-2
D gene: .
clone size: few
V gene: TRBV6-5

CDR3 DNA: TGCAGTGCTAGAAACCGGGTTGACGAGCAGTACTTC
CDR3 protein: CSARNRVDEQYF
J gene: TRBJ2-7
D gene: .
clone size: .
V gene: TRBV20-1

CDR3 DNA: TGTGCCACCAGCAGGACCGGGGGGAATGAGCAGTTCTTC
CDR3 protein: CATSRTGGNEQFF
J gene: TRBJ2-1
D gene: TRBD2
clone size: .
V gene: TRBV15

CDR3 DNA: TGTGCCACCAGAAAAGCGGGAGAGTCCTACGAGCAGTACTTC
CDR3 protein: CATRKAGESYEQYF
J gene: TRBJ2-7
D gene: TRBD2
clone size: few
V gene: TRBV15

CDR3 DNA: TGCAGCGTTTACGCTAAGGGGAATGGCTACACCTTC
CDR3 protein: CSVYAKGNGYTF
J gene: TRBJ1-2
D gene: .
clone size: many
V gene: TRBV29-1

CDR3 DNA: TGTGCCAGCAGGTGGCAGGCGAACACCGGGGAGCTGTTTTTT
CDR3 protein: CASRWQANTGELFF
J gene: TRBJ2-2
D gene: .
clone size: .
V gene: TRBV2

CDR3 DNA: TGTGCCAGCCGGGTGGGATCCCGGTCAAAAGGTTTTGGCTACACCTTC
CDR3 protein: CASRVGSRSKGFGYTF
J gene: TRBJ1-2
D gene: .
clone size: many
V gene: TRBV19

CDR3 DNA: TGTGCCAGCAGTTGGGGGCAGACTTACCAGTACTTC
CDR3 protein: CASSWGQTYQYF
J gene: TRBJ2-7
D gene: .
clone size: .
V gene: TRBV28

CDR3 DNA: TGCAGTGCCCAAAAAGAGAATCAGCCCCAGCATTTT
CDR3 protein: CSAQKENQPQHF
J gene: TRBJ1-5
D gene: .
clone size: .
V gene: TRBV20-1

CDR3 DNA: TGCAGCGTCTTTGCGGGGGGCGCGGGCACCGGGGAGCTGTTTTTT
CDR3 protein: CSVFAGGAGTGELFF
J gene: TRBJ2-2
D gene: TRBD2
clone size: .
V gene: TRBV29-1

CDR3 DNA: TGTGCCAGCAGCCGGGACCGGGCGGCCGAGACCCAGTACTTC
CDR3 protein: CASSRDRAAETQYF
J gene: TRBJ2-5
D gene: .
clone size: few
V gene: TRBV7-2

CDR3 DNA: TGTGCCAGCAGCTTAGGAATAGGAGGGGAGACCCAGTACTTC
CDR3 protein: CASSLGIGGETQYF
J gene: TRBJ2-5
D gene: .
clone size: once
V gene: TRBV5-4

CDR3 DNA: TGTGCCAGCAGTTACGGGGCTCTCACCACCCCCGAGCAGTACTTC
CDR3 protein: CASSYGALTTPEQYF
J gene: TRBJ2-7
D gene: .
clone size: .
V gene: TRBV6-2/TRBV6-3

CDR3 DNA: TGCGCCAGCAGCCAAGATAGGACTATCAAGAGCACAGATACGCAGTATTTT
CDR3 protein: CASSQDRTIKSTDTQYF
J gene: TRBJ2-3
D gene: .
clone size: few
V gene: TRBV4-3

CDR3 DNA: TGTGCCAGCAGCCGGGACACTGAAGCTTTCTTT
CDR3 protein: CASSRDTEAFF
J gene: TRBJ1-1
D gene: .
clone size: many
V gene: TRBV12-3/TRBV12-4